The 3 T cell receptor beta chains reported below all come from one sample, sequenced in a study of CD8 T cells in Susac syndrome (dated by TCRdb to between 2018 and 2021). Library construction relied on the immunoSEQ multiplex PCR assay. RNA was extracted with the RNeasy kit and roughly 0.45 to 1 ug was reverse transcribed using random hexamers. Using fastp trimming at Q25 and MiXCR clonotype assembly, TCRdb reanalyzed the public sequencing data and kept in-frame beta chains. Entries that share a CDR3 protein sequence are merged under the most common genes and DNA. The sample table holds about 130,000 distinct CDR3 sequences, of which around 94% were seen once. The leading ten clones occupy about 0.19% of the sample. The sequenced material came from CD8+ T cells from PBMCs. These receptor sequences come from a human donor with Susac syndrome.

V gene TRBV7-9 combines with J gene TRBJ2-7; D may be TRBD1 or TRBD2 (5 bases each). The CDR3 runs 14 residues. Trimming shortened V by 5 bases and J by 4 bases, and 15 bases separated the two germline ends. CDR1 and CDR2 (germline): SEHNR, FQNEAQ (reference sequence). Written as DNA, the CDR3 is TGTGCCAGCAGCCCAGGGACGCAACGGTACGAGCAGTACTTC. Its protein product is CASSPGTQRYEQYF.

The table lists this clonotype with a count of one. The chain combines TRBV20-1 with TRBJ2-4; 10 bases fit TRBD2. The V segment lost 0 bases and the J segment 1 base; nucleotides outside the gene matches: 6. The CDR3 totals 17 residues. The germline CDR1 and CDR2 sequences are DFQATT and SNEGSKA (reference sequence). In nucleotides, the CDR3 is TGCAGTGCTAGAGAGCCCGGACTAGCGGATGCCAAAAACATTCAGTACTTC. Translation: CSAREPGLADAKNIQYF.

This rearrangement joins TRBV2 to TRBJ1-2, with TRBD1 as a possible D gene (5 bases). CDR1 and CDR2 from the germline V gene are SNHLY and FYNNEI. Deletions cut 3 bases from V and 5 bases from J, with 10 bases between. The CDR3 is made up of 13 amino acids. This CDR3 is CASSEWDGYGYTF. The CDR3 DNA follows: TGTGCCAGCAGTGAGTGGGACGGGTATGGCTACACCTTC.